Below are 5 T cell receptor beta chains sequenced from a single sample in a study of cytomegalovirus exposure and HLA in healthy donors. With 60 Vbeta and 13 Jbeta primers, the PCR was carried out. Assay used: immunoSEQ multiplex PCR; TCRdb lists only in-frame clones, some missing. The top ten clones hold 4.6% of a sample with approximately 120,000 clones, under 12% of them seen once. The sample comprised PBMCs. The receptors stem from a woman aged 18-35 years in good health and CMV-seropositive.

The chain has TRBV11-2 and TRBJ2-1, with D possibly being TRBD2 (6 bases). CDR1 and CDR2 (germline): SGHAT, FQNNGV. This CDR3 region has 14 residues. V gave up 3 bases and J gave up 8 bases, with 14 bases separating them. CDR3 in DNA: TGTGCCAGCAGCTTCCCGGACTATCGCTATGAGCAGTTCTTC. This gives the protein CASSFPDYRYEQFF.

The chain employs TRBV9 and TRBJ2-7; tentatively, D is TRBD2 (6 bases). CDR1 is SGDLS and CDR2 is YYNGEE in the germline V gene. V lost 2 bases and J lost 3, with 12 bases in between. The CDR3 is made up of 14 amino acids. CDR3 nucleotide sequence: TGTGCCAGCAGCGTCGGGGGAACTTTCTACGAGCAGTACTTC. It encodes CASSVGGTFYEQYF.

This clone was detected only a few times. CDR3 bases: TGTGCCAGCAGCTTAGCGGCTAGCGGGTCCTACGAGCAGTACTTC. As protein: CASSLAASGSYEQYF. The chain couples TRBV11-3 to TRBJ2-7; 8 bases fit TRBD2. Germline V gene sequence: CDR1 SGHNT, CDR2 YENEEA. V lost 1 base, J lost 1 base, and 3 bases stayed unmatched. CDR3 size: 15 residues.

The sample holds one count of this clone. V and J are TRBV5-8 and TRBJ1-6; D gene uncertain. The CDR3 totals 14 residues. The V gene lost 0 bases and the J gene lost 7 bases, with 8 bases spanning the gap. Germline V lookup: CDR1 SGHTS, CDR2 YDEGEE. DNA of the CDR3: TGTGCCAGCAGCTTGGGGACTGCAAATTCACCCCTCCACTTT. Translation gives CASSLGTANSPLHF.

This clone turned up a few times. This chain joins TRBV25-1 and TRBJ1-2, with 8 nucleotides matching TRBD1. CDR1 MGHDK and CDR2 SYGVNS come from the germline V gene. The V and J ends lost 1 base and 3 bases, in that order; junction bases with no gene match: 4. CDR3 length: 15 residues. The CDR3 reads CASSELAGGHYGYTF. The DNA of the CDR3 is TGTGCCAGCAGTGAATTGGCAGGGGGCCACTATGGCTACACCTTC.